Listed below are T cell receptor beta chains from one sample, sequenced in a study of cytomegalovirus exposure and HLA in healthy donors. The assay was immunoSEQ multiplex PCR, and TCRdb's table has in-frame clones only and misses some. The listing records 140,000 to 150,000 clones. Sequencing was done on a sample of PBMCs. The source is a male donor in good health and CMV-seronegative. Both conserved end residues are part of each CDR3. The D gene is left open where the match is weak.

v_gene	len	j_gene	d_gene	CDR3nt	CDR3aa
TRBV5-1	13	TRBJ2-2	TRBD2	TGCGCCAGCAGCCCGGGGGGGACCGGGGAGCTGTTTTTT	CASSPGGTGELFF
TRBV27	13	TRBJ2-7	TRBD1	TGTGCCAGCAGTTTACAGACAGGGGGCGAGCAGTACTTC	CASSLQTGGEQYF
TRBV25-1	13	TRBJ2-5	TRBD2	TGTGCCTCCAAACTAGCGGGAGAAGAGACCCAGTACTTC	CASKLAGEETQYF
TRBV28	15	TRBJ1-6	TRBD1	TGTGCCAGCAGTTTGGGGGGACAGGGCGCTTCACCCCTCCACTTT	CASSLGGQGASPLHF
TRBV5-6	15	TRBJ1-2	NA	TGTGCCAGCAGCCAACAGGGCGCAGTGTCCTATGGCTACACCTTC	CASSQQGAVSYGYTF
TRBV5-1	14	TRBJ1-4	NA	TGCGCCAGCAGCGCCAGGGCTTATAATGAAAAACTGTTTTTT	CASSARAYNEKLFF
TRBV6-5	14	TRBJ2-5	TRBD1	TGTGCCAGCAGCCGTAAGACAGGGATGGAGACCCAGTACTTC	CASSRKTGMETQYF
TRBV28	14	TRBJ1-2	TRBD1	TGTGCCAGCAGTTTGGGGACAGGGGGCTTAGGCTACACCTTC	CASSLGTGGLGYTF
TRBV20-1	10	TRBJ1-5	NA	TGCAGTGCCCAGGGGCCGACCCAGCATTTT	CSAQGPTQHF
TRBV28	16	TRBJ1-2	TRBD1	TGTGCCAGCAGTTTACGTCACCAAGGACAGGGAAAAGGCTACACCTTC	CASSLRHQGQGKGYTF
TRBV4-2	14	TRBJ2-2	NA	TGTGCCAGCAGGTGGCGGGGCGACACCGGGGAGCTGTTTTTT	CASRWRGDTGELFF
TRBV28	18	TRBJ1-6	NA	TGTGCCAGCAGGTCTCCCTGGGGGCAAAGCTCCTATAATTCACCCCTCCACTTT	CASRSPWGQSSYNSPLHF
TRBV5-1	15	TRBJ2-1	NA	TGCGCCAGCAGCTTGTCGGGAGTGAAGTACAATGAGCAGTTCTTC	CASSLSGVKYNEQFF
TRBV6-1	15	TRBJ2-7	NA	TGTGCCAGCAGTGTCTACAGCCAGAGCTCCTACGAGCAGTACTTC	CASSVYSQSSYEQYF
TRBV30	14	TRBJ1-2	TRBD1	TGTGCCTGGAGCGGGGACAGGGACTCCTATGGCTACACCTTC	CAWSGDRDSYGYTF
TRBV5-6	16	TRBJ2-2	NA	TGTGCCAGCAGCCCGCATTTAGAGGCTTGGACCGGGGAGCTGTTTTTT	CASSPHLEAWTGELFF
TRBV19	13	TRBJ2-2	NA	TGTGGTACAGGGGGAGGGCCCCCCGGGGAGCTGTTTTTT	CGTGGGPPGELFF
TRBV7-7	14	TRBJ2-7	NA	TGTGCTAGCAGCGCAGGATACGGGGGCTACGAGCAGTACTTC	CASSAGYGGYEQYF
TRBV7-9	13	TRBJ2-7	NA	TGTGCCAGCAGCCCTGGGCAGAGCTACGAGCAGTACTTC	CASSPGQSYEQYF
TRBV27	15	TRBJ2-1	TRBD2	TGTGCCAGCGCTGAAGCGGGGGGGGCCCACAATGAGCAGTTCTTC	CASAEAGGAHNEQFF
TRBV30	16	TRBJ2-6	TRBD2	TGTGCCTGGAGTATAGCGGGGGGGACTGGGGCCAACGTCCTGACTTTC	CAWSIAGGTGANVLTF
TRBV9	15	TRBJ2-7	NA	TGTGCCAGCAGCGTAGATGGGAGCCTCGGCTACGAGCAGTACTTC	CASSVDGSLGYEQYF
TRBV7-2	15	TRBJ1-5	NA	TGTGCCAGCAGCTTATGGGGGGGTTCCGGTCAGCCCCAGCATTTT	CASSLWGGSGQPQHF